One and the same sample provided the 6 T cell receptor beta chains below, sequenced in a study of a mutant IDH1 vaccine in newly diagnosed glioma. These receptors have no identified antigens. The table came from immunoSEQ multiplex PCR; TCRdb's copy has only in-frame clones and leaves some out. The sample has more than 25,000 clones; 79% are singletons. As to time point: week 35, safety follow-up. Alongside topical imiquimod, each dose of vaccine comprised 300 ug of mutant IDH1 20-mer peptide. Sequenced here: PBMCs, sampled from a glioma patient whose treatment included an IDH1 peptide vaccine. The receptors stem from a woman aged 25-40 years with glioma. Some clones in this sample may be carry-over from other donors' samples.

This clone was seen a single time. The gene calls are TRBV18 and TRBJ2-1; 9 nucleotides align to TRBD1. Trimming cost V 2 bases and J 5 bases; bases outside gene matches: 7. The germline CDR1 and CDR2 sequences are KGHSH and LQKENI. The CDR3 totals 16 residues. The CDR3 sequence: CASSPGTGRINNEQFF. Here the CDR3 DNA reads TGTGCCAGCTCACCAGGGACAGGGCGTATCAACAATGAGCAGTTCTTC.

This clone occurred a few times. The genes are TRBV5-1 and TRBJ1-1, with D perhaps matching TRBD1 (6 bases). The CDR3 sequence is 15 residues long. Trimming shortened V by 4 bases and J by 0 bases, and 13 bases separated the two germline ends. Germline CDR1 and CDR2: SGHRS and YFSETQ. The CDR3 protein is CASSTKTGLNTEAFF. Here the CDR3 DNA reads TGCGCCAGCAGCACAAAGACAGGACTGAACACTGAAGCTTTCTTT. Full variable domain (missing parts from reference TRBV5-1 and TRBJ1-1): KAGVTQTPRYLIKTRGQQVTLSCSPISGHRSVSWYQQTPGQGLQFLFEYFSETQRNKGNFPGRFSGRQFSNSRSEMNVSTLELGDSALYLCASSTKTGLNTEAFFGQGTRLTVV.

This clone was found a few times. The gene calls are TRBV19 and TRBJ1-5; D remains ambiguous. The CDR3 consists of 13 residues. CDR1 is LNHDA, CDR2 SQIVND, per germline (reference sequence). V was shortened by 5 bases and J by 3 bases, with 8 bases between the two germline ends. CDR3 DNA sequence: TGTGCCAGTAGTGTGGTCTCCAATCAGCCCCAGCATTTT. This codes for CASSVVSNQPQHF.

This chain uses TRBV6-5 with TRBJ2-3; 7 bases align to TRBD1. V gave up 2 bases and J gave up 6 bases; unmatched junction bases: 8. The V gene's germline CDR1 is MNHEY and CDR2 SVGAGI. This CDR3 comprises 15 residues. The CDR3 DNA sequence: TGTGCCAGCAGTTACCTTCGCGCAGGGGGTGATACGCAGTATTTT. It encodes CASSYLRAGGDTQYF.

The CDR3 sequence: CASSYALDRAGGYTF. The CDR3 coding sequence is TGTGCCAGCAGCTACGCCCTAGACAGGGCGGGCGGCTACACCTTC. V is TRBV5-4 and J is TRBJ1-2, with 7 bases fitting TRBD1. Germline values: CDR1 SGHNT, CDR2 YYREEE (reference sequence). There are 15 residues in the CDR3. Unmatched junction bases numbered 13, after V lost 3 bases and J lost 8 bases.

The chain joins TRBV9 to TRBJ2-3, with 8 bases aligning to TRBD2. This CDR3 contains 16 residues. The V segment lost 0 bases and the J segment 0 bases; nucleotides outside the gene matches: 3. CDR1 SGDLS and CDR2 YYNGEE come from the germline V gene. DNA of the CDR3: TGTGCCAGCAGCGTAGAGACTAGCGAAAGCACAGATACGCAGTATTTT. Translating gives CASSVETSESTDTQYF.